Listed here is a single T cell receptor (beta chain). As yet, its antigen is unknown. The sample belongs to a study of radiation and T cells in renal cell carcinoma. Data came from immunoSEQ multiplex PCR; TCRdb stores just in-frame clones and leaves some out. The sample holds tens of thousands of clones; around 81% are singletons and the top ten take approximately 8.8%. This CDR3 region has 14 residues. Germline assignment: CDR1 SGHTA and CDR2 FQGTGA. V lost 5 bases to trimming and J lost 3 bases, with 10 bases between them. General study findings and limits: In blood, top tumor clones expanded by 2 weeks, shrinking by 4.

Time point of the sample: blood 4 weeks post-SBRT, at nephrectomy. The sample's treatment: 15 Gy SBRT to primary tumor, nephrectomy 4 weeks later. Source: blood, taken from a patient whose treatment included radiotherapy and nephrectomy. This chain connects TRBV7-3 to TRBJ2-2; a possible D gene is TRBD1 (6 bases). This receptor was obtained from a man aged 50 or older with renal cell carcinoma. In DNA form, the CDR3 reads TGTGCCAGCAGCATACAGGGTCACACCGGGGAGCTGTTTTTT. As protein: CASSIQGHTGELFF. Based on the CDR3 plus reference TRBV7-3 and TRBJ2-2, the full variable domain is GAGVSQTPSNKVTEKGKYVELRCDPISGHTALYWYRQSLGQGPEFLIYFQGTGAADDSGLPNDRFFAVRPEGSVSTLKIQRTERGDSAVYLCASSIQGHTGELFFGEGSRLTVL.